Listed below are T cell receptor beta chains from one sample, sequenced in a study of blood T cell repertoires in COVID-19. Libraries were prepared by immunoSEQ multiplex PCR; TCRdb keeps only in-frame clonotypes and omits some of them. The table records roughly 100,000 clones, about 89% of them present only once. Specimen: peripheral blood. The receptors were sampled from a woman aged 55 to 70 with acute or convalescent COVID-19. Both conserved end residues are trimmed from each CDR3.

>TRBV20-1|TRBJ1-5
SASQGQGLGNQPQH
>TRBV28|TRBJ2-5
ASSPTRETQY
>TRBV18|TRBJ2-1
ASSPTLANEQF
>TRBV27|TRBJ2-7
ASRDRVTAAFYEQY
>TRBV24-1|TRBJ2-7
ATSDLYGGTYEQY
>TRBV18|TRBJ2-1
ASSPKIGLAEYNEQF
>TRBV5-1|TRBJ2-1
ASSLLAYNEQF
>TRBV9|TRBJ1-6
ASSVDNSPLH
>TRBV5-1|TRBJ1-1
ASSSEMNTEAF
>TRBV9|TRBJ2-1
ASSVDLLTGPYNEQF